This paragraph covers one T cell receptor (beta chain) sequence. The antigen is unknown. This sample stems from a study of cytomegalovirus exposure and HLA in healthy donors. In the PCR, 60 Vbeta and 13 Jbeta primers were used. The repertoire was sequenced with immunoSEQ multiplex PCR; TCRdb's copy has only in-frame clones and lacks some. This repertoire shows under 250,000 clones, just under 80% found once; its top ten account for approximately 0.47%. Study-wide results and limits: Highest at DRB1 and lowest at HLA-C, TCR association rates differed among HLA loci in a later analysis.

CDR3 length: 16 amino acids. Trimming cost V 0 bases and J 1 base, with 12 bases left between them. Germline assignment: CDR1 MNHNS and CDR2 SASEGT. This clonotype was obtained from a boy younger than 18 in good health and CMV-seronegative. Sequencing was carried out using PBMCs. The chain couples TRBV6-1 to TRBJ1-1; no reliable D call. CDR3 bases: TGTGCCAGCAGTGAAGCTGTGACACCATGGAACACTGAAGCTTTCTTT. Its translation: CASSEAVTPWNTEAFF.